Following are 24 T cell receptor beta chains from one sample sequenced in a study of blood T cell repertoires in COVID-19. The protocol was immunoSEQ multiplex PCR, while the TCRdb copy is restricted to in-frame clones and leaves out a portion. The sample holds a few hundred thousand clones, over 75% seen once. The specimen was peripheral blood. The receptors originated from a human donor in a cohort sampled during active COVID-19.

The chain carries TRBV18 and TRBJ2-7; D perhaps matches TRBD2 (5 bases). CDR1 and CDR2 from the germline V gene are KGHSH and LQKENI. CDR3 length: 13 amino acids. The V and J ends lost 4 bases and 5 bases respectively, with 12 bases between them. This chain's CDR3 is CASSQALRDEQYF. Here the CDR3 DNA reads TGTGCCAGCTCACAAGCTTTGAGGGACGAGCAGTACTTC.

The CDR3 spells CASSLGTGSNSPLHF. CDR3 DNA sequence: TGTGCCAGCAGCTTAGGTACAGGGAGTAATTCACCCCTCCACTTT. J is TRBJ1-6 and V is TRBV7-2; D may be TRBD1 (6 bases). V shed 1 base and J shed 6 bases, with 10 bases lying between them. Germline CDR1 reads SGHTA; CDR2 reads FQGNSA. This CDR3 region has 15 residues.

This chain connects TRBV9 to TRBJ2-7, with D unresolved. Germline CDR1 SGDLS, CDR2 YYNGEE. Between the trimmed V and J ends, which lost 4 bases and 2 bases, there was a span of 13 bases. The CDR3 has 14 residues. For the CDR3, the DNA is TGTGCCAGCAGCCCTCAGCTACAGACCTACGAGCAGTACTTC. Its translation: CASSPQLQTYEQYF.

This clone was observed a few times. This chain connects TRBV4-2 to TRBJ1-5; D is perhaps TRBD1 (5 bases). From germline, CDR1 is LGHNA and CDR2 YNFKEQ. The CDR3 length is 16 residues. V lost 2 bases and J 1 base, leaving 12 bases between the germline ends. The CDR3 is CASSQWGSASNQPQHF. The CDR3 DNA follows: TGTGCCAGCAGCCAATGGGGCAGCGCAAGCAATCAGCCCCAGCATTTT.

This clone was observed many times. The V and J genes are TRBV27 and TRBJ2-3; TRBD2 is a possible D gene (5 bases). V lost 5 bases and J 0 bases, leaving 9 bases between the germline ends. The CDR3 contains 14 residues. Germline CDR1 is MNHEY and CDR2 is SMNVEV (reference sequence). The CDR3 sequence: CASSERTSTDTQYF. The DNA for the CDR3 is TGTGCCAGCAGTGAGCGGACTAGCACAGATACGCAGTATTTT.

CDR3 protein: CASSYRLASYEQYF. The DNA of the CDR3 is TGTGCCAGCAGTTACCGACTAGCTAGCTACGAGCAGTACTTC. The chain is built from TRBV6-5 and TRBJ2-7; 7 bases agree with TRBD2. The germline gives CDR1 MNHEY, CDR2 SVGAGI. J lost 3 bases, V lost 2 bases, and 4 bases had no gene match. The CDR3 spans 14 residues.

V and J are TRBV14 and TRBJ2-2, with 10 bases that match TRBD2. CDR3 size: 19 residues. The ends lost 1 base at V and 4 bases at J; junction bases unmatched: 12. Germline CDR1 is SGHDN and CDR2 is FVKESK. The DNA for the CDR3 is TGTGCCAGCAGCCAAGCGAGGGGAGCGGGAGGGCCGGCCACCGGGGAGCTGTTTTTT. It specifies CASSQARGAGGPATGELFF.

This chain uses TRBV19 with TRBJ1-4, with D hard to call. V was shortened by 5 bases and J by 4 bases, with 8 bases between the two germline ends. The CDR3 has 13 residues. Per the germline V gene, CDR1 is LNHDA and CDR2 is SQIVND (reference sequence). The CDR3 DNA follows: TGTGCCAGTAGTCCGGGAGTTAATGAAAAACTGTTTTTT. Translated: CASSPGVNEKLFF.

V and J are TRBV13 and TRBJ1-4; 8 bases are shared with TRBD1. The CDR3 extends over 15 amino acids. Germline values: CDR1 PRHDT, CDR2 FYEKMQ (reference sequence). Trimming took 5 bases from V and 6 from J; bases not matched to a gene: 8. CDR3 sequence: CASSPSGTGDEKLFF. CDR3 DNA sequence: TGTGCCAGCAGCCCCTCCGGGACAGGAGATGAAAAACTGTTTTTT.

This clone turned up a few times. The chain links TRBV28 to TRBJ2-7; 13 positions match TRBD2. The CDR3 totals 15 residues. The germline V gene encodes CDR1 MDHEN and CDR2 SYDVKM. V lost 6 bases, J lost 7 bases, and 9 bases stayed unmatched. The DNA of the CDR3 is TGTGCCAGCAGGGGTTCGGGACTAGCGGGAATGGAGCAGTACTTC. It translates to CASRGSGLAGMEQYF. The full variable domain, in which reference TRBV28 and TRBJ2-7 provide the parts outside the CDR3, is DVKVTQSSRYLVKRTGEKVFLECVQDMDHENMFWYRQDPGLGLRLIYFSYDVKMKEKGDIPEGYSVSREKKERFSLILESASTNQTSMYLCASRGSGLAGMEQYFGPGTRLTVT.

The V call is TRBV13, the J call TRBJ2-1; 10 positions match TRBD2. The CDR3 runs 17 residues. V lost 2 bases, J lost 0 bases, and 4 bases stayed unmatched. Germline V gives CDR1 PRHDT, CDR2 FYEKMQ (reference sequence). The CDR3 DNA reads TGTGCCAGCAGCTTATGGACTAGCGGAAGCTCCTACAATGAGCAGTTCTTC. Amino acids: CASSLWTSGSSYNEQFF.

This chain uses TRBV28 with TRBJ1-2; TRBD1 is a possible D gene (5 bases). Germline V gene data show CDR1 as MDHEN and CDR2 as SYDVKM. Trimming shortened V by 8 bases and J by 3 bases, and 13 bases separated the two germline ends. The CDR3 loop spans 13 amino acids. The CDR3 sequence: CASYNRSYYGYTF. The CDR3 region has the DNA TGTGCCAGCTATAACAGGAGTTACTATGGCTACACCTTC.

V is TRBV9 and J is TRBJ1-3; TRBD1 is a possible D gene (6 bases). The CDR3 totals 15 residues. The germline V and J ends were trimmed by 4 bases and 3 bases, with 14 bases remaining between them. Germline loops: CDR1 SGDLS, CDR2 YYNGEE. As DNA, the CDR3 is TGTGCCAGCAGCCCGGAGACAGGAGGTGGAAACACCATATATTTT. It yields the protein CASSPETGGGNTIYF.

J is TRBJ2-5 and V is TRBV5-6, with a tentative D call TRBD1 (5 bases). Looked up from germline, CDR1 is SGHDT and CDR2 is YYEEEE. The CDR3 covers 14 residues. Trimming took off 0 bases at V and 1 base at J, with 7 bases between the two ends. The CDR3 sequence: CASSLGQLQETQYF. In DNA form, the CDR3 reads TGTGCCAGCAGCTTGGGACAGCTCCAAGAGACCCAGTACTTC.

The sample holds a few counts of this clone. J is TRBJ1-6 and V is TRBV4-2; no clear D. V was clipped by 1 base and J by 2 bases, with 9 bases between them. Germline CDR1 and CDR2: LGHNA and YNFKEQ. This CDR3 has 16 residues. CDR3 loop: CASSQVEFTYNSPLHF. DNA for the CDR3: TGTGCCAGCAGCCAAGTTGAGTTCACCTATAATTCACCCCTCCACTTT.

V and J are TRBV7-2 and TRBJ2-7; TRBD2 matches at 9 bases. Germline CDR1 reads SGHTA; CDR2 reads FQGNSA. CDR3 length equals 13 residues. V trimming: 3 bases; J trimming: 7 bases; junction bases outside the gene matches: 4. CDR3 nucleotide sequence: TGTGCCAGCAGCTTTGGACTAGCGTCTGAGCAGTACTTC. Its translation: CASSFGLASEQYF.

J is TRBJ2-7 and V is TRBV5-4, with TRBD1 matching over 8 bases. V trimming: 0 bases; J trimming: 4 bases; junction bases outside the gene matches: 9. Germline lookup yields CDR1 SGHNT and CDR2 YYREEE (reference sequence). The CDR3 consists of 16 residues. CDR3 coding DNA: TGTGCCAGCAGCTTGGCCGGCGGGACAGGAGCGTACGAGCAGTACTTC. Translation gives CASSLAGGTGAYEQYF.

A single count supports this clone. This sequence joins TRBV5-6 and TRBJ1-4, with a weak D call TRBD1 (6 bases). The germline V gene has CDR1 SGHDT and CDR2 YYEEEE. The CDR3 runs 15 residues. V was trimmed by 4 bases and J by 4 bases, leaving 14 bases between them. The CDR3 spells CASSQTGEDNEKLFF. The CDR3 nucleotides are TGTGCCAGCAGCCAGACAGGAGAAGATAATGAAAAACTGTTTTTT.

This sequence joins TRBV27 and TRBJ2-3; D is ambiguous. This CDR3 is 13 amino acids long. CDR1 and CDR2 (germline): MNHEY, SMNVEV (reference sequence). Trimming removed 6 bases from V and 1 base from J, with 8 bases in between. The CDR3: CASRWAGTDTQYF. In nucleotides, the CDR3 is TGTGCCAGCAGGTGGGCAGGCACAGATACGCAGTATTTT.

CDR3 residues: CATRGGGSSNEQFF. In DNA, the CDR3 is TGTGCCACCAGAGGGGGGGGCTCTAGCAATGAGCAGTTCTTC. The V and J genes are TRBV15 and TRBJ2-1, with a weak D call TRBD2 (7 bases). This CDR3 is 14 amino acids long. CDR1 LNHNV and CDR2 YYDKDF come from the germline V gene (reference sequence). The V end was cut by 6 bases, the J end by 6 bases, with 15 bases between.

As DNA, the CDR3 is TGTGCCACCAGTGACCGCAGGAACACTGAAGCTTTCTTT. It translates to CATSDRRNTEAFF. The chain links TRBV24-1 to TRBJ1-1, with D unclear. Germline CDR1 and CDR2: KGHDR and SFDVKD. V lost 4 bases, J lost 1 base, and 6 bases lay in between. This CDR3 is built from 13 residues.

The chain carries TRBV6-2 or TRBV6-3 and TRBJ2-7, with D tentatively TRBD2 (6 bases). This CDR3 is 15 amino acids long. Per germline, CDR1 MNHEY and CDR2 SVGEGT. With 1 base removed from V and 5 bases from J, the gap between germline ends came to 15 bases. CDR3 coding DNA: TGTGCCAGCAGTTACTTCGCGGGACGGAGAGACGAGCAGTACTTC. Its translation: CASSYFAGRRDEQYF.

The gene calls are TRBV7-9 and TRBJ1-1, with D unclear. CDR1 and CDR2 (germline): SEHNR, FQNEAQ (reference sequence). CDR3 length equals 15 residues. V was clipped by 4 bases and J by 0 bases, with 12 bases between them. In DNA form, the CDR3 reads TGTGCCAGCAGCTACTCTCTCACAGTGAACACTGAAGCTTTCTTT. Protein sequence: CASSYSLTVNTEAFF. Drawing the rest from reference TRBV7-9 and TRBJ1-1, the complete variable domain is DTGVSQNPRHKITKRGQNVTFRCDPISEHNRLYWYRQTLGQGPEFLTYFQNEAQLEKSRLLSDRFSAERPKGSFSTLEIQRTEQGDSAMYLCASSYSLTVNTEAFFGQGTRLTVV.

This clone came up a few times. This chain's CDR3 is CASSPRSGTSGRGVEQYF. For the CDR3, the DNA is TGTGCCAGCTCACCGAGATCCGGGACTAGCGGGAGAGGTGTCGAGCAGTACTTC. The chain has TRBV18 and TRBJ2-7; the match to TRBD2 covers 14 bases. This CDR3 region has 18 residues. Germline-derived CDR1 and CDR2 are KGHSH and LQKENI. V shed 3 bases and J 6 bases; nucleotides not matched to a gene: 13.